The rows below give T cell receptor beta chains drawn from one sample of a study of patients and donors after allogeneic stem cell transplantation. Each CDR3 protein gets one entry after TCRdb re-called the RT-PCR reads with MiXCR. The repertoire consists of about a million distinct CDR3 sequences, with about 20% occurring once and the leading ten covering around 5.5%. What was sequenced was blood, either unsorted or a sorted T cell fraction (not recorded which). These receptors were taken from a human donor who was either an allogeneic HSCT recipient or a stem cell or donor lymphocyte infusion donor (not recorded which). It is not recorded whose cells these are; they may come from a transplant donor. Each CDR3 is given with its conserved first and last residue. The D gene is left open where the match is weak. Size is omitted from some rows. Given values are once, few, many or a class for expanded clones.

j_gene	d_gene	abundance	v_gene	CDR3nt	CDR3aa
TRBJ2-7	.	many	TRBV10-3	TGTGCCATCAGTGGGGGCCACGAGCAGTACTTC	CAISGGHEQYF
TRBJ2-7	.	.	TRBV5-1	TGCGCCAGCAGCTTTGGGGGGTCAGACAGTTACGAGCAGTACTTC	CASSFGGSDSYEQYF
TRBJ1-5	.	.	TRBV21-1	TGTGCCAGCAGCAAAGCGTGGCAGCGCAATAGCAATCAGCCCCAGCATTTT	CASSKAWQRNSNQPQHF
TRBJ2-3	TRBD2	many	TRBV5-1	TGCGCCAGCAGCTTGGGGACTAGAGCAGATACGCAGTATTTT	CASSLGTRADTQYF
TRBJ2-7	.	few	TRBV6-5	TGTGCCAGCAGTTATACTGGATCTACCTACGAGCAGTACTTC	CASSYTGSTYEQYF
TRBJ1-5	TRBD1	many	TRBV9	TGTGCCAGCAGCGCCGGGACAGGGTCCCAGCCCCAGCATTTT	CASSAGTGSQPQHF
TRBJ1-5	.	few	TRBV20-1	TGCAGTGCTAGTGTCAGGGTCGGTCAGCCCCAGCATTTT	CSASVRVGQPQHF
TRBJ2-3	TRBD2	few	TRBV6-2/TRBV6-3	TGTGCCAGCAGTTCCGCTAGCGGGAGAGGTGGCGGGCTCTTTGGATATTTT	CASSSASGRGGGLFGYF
TRBJ1-1	TRBD1	few	TRBV18	TGTGCCAGCTCACCACCCGGGACAGGGAACACTGAAGCTTTCTTT	CASSPPGTGNTEAFF
TRBJ1-1	TRBD1	.	TRBV3-1	TGTGCCAGCAGCCAAGCCGGGACAGGGTCGAACACTGAAGCTTTCTTT	CASSQAGTGSNTEAFF
TRBJ2-3	.	few	TRBV2	TGTGCCAGCAGTGAAGCGATCGGATTCACAGATACGCAGTATTTT	CASSEAIGFTDTQYF
TRBJ1-6	.	few	TRBV5-5	TGTGCCAGCAGCCTGAGATCCACGGGGAATTCACCCCTCCACTTT	CASSLRSTGNSPLHF
TRBJ2-3	TRBD1	.	TRBV5-1	TGCGCCAGCAGCTTACTGACAGGGCAAACAGATACGCAGTATTTT	CASSLLTGQTDTQYF
TRBJ2-5	.	.	TRBV12-3/TRBV12-4	TGTGCCAGCAGTTTGACTCAGGGGAACCAACAGTACTTC	CASSLTQGNQQYF
TRBJ1-3	TRBD1	few	TRBV7-2	TGTGCCAGCAGCACCCGACAGGGAGCGGTATATTTT	CASSTRQGAVYF
TRBJ2-1	.	few	TRBV10-3	TGTGCCATCAGTGAGTCATACAGGGTAGGACACAATGAGCAGTTCTTC	CAISESYRVGHNEQFF
TRBJ1-1	.	.	TRBV29-1	TGCAGCGTTGAAACCACATCGACTTTGAACACTGAAGCTTTCTTT	CSVETTSTLNTEAFF
TRBJ2-1	.	.	TRBV30	TGTGCCTGGAATCGGGACTCAAGGGGCAATGAGCAGTTCTTC	CAWNRDSRGNEQFF
TRBJ1-4	.	many	TRBV12-3/TRBV12-4	TGTGCCAGCAGTTCTCGGGAGGGCAGGGGTCAAGAAAAACTGTTTTTT	CASSSREGRGQEKLFF
TRBJ2-4	TRBD1	.	TRBV18	TGTGCCAGCTCACCTGGAGGACAGGGGGCGACCAAAAACATTCAGTACTTC	CASSPGGQGATKNIQYF
TRBJ1-2	.	few	TRBV7-2	TGTGCCAGCAGCATAGGCTGGGGGGATGGCTACACCTTC	CASSIGWGDGYTF
TRBJ2-1	TRBD2	few	TRBV4-3	TGCGCCAGCAGCCAACCTCTAGCGGGGGGGCACAATGAGCAGTTCTTC	CASSQPLAGGHNEQFF
TRBJ2-7	.	few	TRBV20-1	TGCAGTGCTAGAGATCCACGAGACTCCCCCTACGAGCAGTACTTC	CSARDPRDSPYEQYF
TRBJ2-3	.	few	TRBV4-3	TGCGCCAGCAGCCAAGATGTACGAGAAGTCTCCGATACGCAGTATTTT	CASSQDVREVSDTQYF
TRBJ2-1	TRBD2	.	TRBV11-3	TGTGCCAGCAGCCGCCGACTAGCGGGAGGCTACAATGAGCAGTTCTTC	CASSRRLAGGYNEQFF
TRBJ1-2	.	.	TRBV11-2	TGTGCCAGCAGCTTTAGGCCGACCGACTATGGCTACACCTTC	CASSFRPTDYGYTF
TRBJ2-6	.	.	TRBV6-5	TGTGCCAGCAGTTCGCGGATTTTGGTTGGGGCCAACGTCCTGACTTTC	CASSSRILVGANVLTF
TRBJ1-4	.	.	TRBV12-3/TRBV12-4	TGTGCCAGCAGTTTTGCGGGGGCCGGGGAAAAACTGTTTTTT	CASSFAGAGEKLFF
TRBJ1-1	.	few	TRBV29-1	TGCAGCGTCGAACAGATGAACACTGAAGCTTTCTTT	CSVEQMNTEAFF
TRBJ2-5	TRBD1	few	TRBV10-3	TGTGCCATCAGTAGCGACAGGGGGTTCCAAGAGACCCAGTACTTC	CAISSDRGFQETQYF
TRBJ2-1	TRBD2	.	TRBV7-3	TGTGCCAGCAGCTCCCGACTAGCGGGTGAATACAATGAGCAGTTCTTC	CASSSRLAGEYNEQFF
TRBJ2-7	.	many	TRBV25-1	TGTGCCAGCAGTTTCGCCCCGGTTGGGCAGTACTTC	CASSFAPVGQYF
TRBJ2-7	TRBD1	.	TRBV6-1	TGTGCCAGCACCGCCGGGACAGGGTACGAGCAGTACTTC	CASTAGTGYEQYF